The 2 T cell receptor beta chains listed next were all sequenced from one sample in a study of OX40 agonist ivuxolimab in advanced cancers. TCRdb keeps only in-frame clones here, not all; method: immunoSEQ multiplex PCR. The sample records about 100,000 clones, approximately 95% being singletons. The starting material was CD4+ or CD8+ T cells sorted from blood, obtained in a trial of the OX40 agonist ivuxolimab. These receptors were taken from an adult with an advanced solid tumor such as melanoma, head and neck, liver or kidney cancer.

CDR3 in amino acids: CASSTRTAYEQYF. The CDR3 DNA is TGTGCCAGCAGTACCCGGACAGCCTACGAGCAGTACTTC. This chain joins TRBV6-6 and TRBJ2-7, with TRBD1 as a possible D gene (6 bases). Deletions cut 5 bases from V and 2 bases from J, with 10 bases between. This CDR3 is 13 amino acids long. The V gene's germline CDR1 is MNHNY and CDR2 SVGAGI (reference sequence).

V is TRBV30 and J is TRBJ2-5, with unresolved D. CDR1 and CDR2 (germline): GTSNPN, SVGIG (reference sequence). V was pared by 3 bases and J by 2 bases, with 4 bases between. The CDR3 is 11 residues long. The CDR3 here is CAWSLQETQYF. CDR3 bases: TGTGCCTGGAGCCTACAAGAGACCCAGTACTTC. The whole variable domain, filled in from reference TRBV30 and TRBJ2-5, reads SQTIHQWPATLVQPVGSPLSLECTVEGTSNPNLYWYRQAAGRGLQLLFYSVGIGQISSEVPQNLSASRPQDRQFILSSKKLLLSDSGFYLCAWSLQETQYFGPGTRLLVL.